A selection of T cell receptor beta chains follows, all from one sample in a study of radiotherapy plus CTLA-4 blockade in lung cancer. Measured with immunoSEQ multiplex PCR; TCRdb has only the in-frame clones, and not every one. The table includes approximately 83,000 clones, about four fifths detected once. The material was peripheral blood, obtained from a patient treated with radiotherapy plus ipilimumab. The receptor source for this set is a human donor with non-small cell lung cancer who had a partial response to radiotherapy plus ipilimumab. Some clones in this sample may be carry-over from other donors' samples. Each CDR3 is given with its conserved first and last residue. D genes are given only for firm matches. Where a row states a size, it is once, few, many or the class of an expanded clone; other rows omit it.

v_call: TRBV7-8; j_call: TRBJ1-2; clone_size: NA; d_call: TRBD1; cdr3_aa: CASSLRDRVGLIGYTF; cdr3_nt: TGTGCCAGCAGCTTACGGGACAGGGTTGGTTTGATTGGCTACACCTTC
v_call: TRBV5-1; j_call: TRBJ2-1; clone_size: NA; d_call: NA; cdr3_aa: CASSPRVPFDEQFF; cdr3_nt: TGCGCCAGCAGCCCAAGAGTTCCTTTCGATGAGCAGTTCTTC
v_call: TRBV19; j_call: TRBJ2-7; clone_size: NA; d_call: TRBD2; cdr3_aa: CASSIGLAGTYEQYF; cdr3_nt: TGTGCCAGTAGTATCGGGCTAGCGGGAACCTACGAGCAGTACTTC
v_call: TRBV10-2; j_call: TRBJ1-1; clone_size: NA; d_call: TRBD1; cdr3_aa: CASKRTGATEAFF; cdr3_nt: TGCGCCAGCAAGAGGACAGGGGCCACTGAAGCTTTCTTT
v_call: TRBV6-4; j_call: TRBJ2-3; clone_size: NA; d_call: NA; cdr3_aa: CASSDLATPRTDTQYF; cdr3_nt: TGTGCCAGCAGTGACCTCGCTACCCCCAGGACAGATACGCAGTATTTT
v_call: TRBV11-3; j_call: TRBJ2-5; clone_size: NA; d_call: TRBD1; cdr3_aa: CASRKRTGEETQYF; cdr3_nt: TGTGCCAGCAGGAAAAGGACAGGGGAAGAGACCCAGTACTTC
v_call: TRBV2; j_call: TRBJ1-1; clone_size: NA; d_call: NA; cdr3_aa: CASSGSRPNTEAFF; cdr3_nt: TGTGCCAGCAGTGGCTCGCGGCCGAACACTGAAGCTTTCTTT
v_call: TRBV2; j_call: TRBJ1-4; clone_size: NA; d_call: NA; cdr3_aa: CASRTPENEKLFF; cdr3_nt: TGTGCCAGCAGGACTCCGGAGAATGAAAAACTGTTTTTT
v_call: TRBV28; j_call: TRBJ1-6; clone_size: NA; d_call: NA; cdr3_aa: CASIENSGSSPLHF; cdr3_nt: TGTGCCAGCATTGAGAACAGTGGGTCTTCACCCCTCCACTTT
v_call: TRBV6-5; j_call: TRBJ2-5; clone_size: NA; d_call: TRBD1; cdr3_aa: CASSRQGRGETQYF; cdr3_nt: TGTGCCAGCAGTCGACAGGGACGAGGAGAGACCCAGTACTTC
v_call: TRBV11-2; j_call: TRBJ2-7; clone_size: NA; d_call: NA; cdr3_aa: CASSTRQSSYEQYF; cdr3_nt: TGTGCCAGCAGCACTCGACAGAGCTCCTACGAGCAGTACTTC
v_call: TRBV30; j_call: TRBJ1-2; clone_size: few; d_call: NA; cdr3_aa: CANSQGLNYGYTF; cdr3_nt: TGTGCTAATTCACAGGGTTTAAACTATGGCTACACCTTC
v_call: TRBV19; j_call: TRBJ1-2; clone_size: NA; d_call: NA; cdr3_aa: CASSINSYGYTF; cdr3_nt: TGTGCCAGTAGTATTAACAGCTATGGCTACACCTTC
v_call: TRBV5-1; j_call: TRBJ1-6; clone_size: NA; d_call: NA; cdr3_aa: CASSLNAGIDNSPLHF; cdr3_nt: TGCGCCAGCAGCTTGAACGCAGGCATCGATAATTCACCCCTCCACTTT
v_call: TRBV11-2; j_call: TRBJ2-5; clone_size: NA; d_call: NA; cdr3_aa: CASSLYPGSGETQYF; cdr3_nt: TGTGCCAGCAGCTTATACCCAGGGTCTGGTGAGACCCAGTACTTC
v_call: TRBV5-6; j_call: TRBJ1-3; clone_size: few; d_call: NA; cdr3_aa: CASSSSRREGNTIYF; cdr3_nt: TGTGCCAGCAGCTCCAGTAGGAGGGAGGGAAACACCATATATTTT
v_call: TRBV18; j_call: TRBJ2-3; clone_size: NA; d_call: NA; cdr3_aa: CASSTGFGQYF; cdr3_nt: TGTGCCAGCTCAACAGGGTTCGGGCAGTATTTT
v_call: TRBV18; j_call: TRBJ1-4; clone_size: few; d_call: TRBD1; cdr3_aa: CASSSGGNEKLFF; cdr3_nt: TGTGCCAGCTCATCAGGGGGCAATGAAAAACTGTTTTTT
v_call: TRBV10-3; j_call: TRBJ2-1; clone_size: NA; d_call: NA; cdr3_aa: CAISDSGGSYNEQFF; cdr3_nt: TGTGCCATCAGTGATTCTGGCGGCTCCTACAATGAGCAGTTCTTC
v_call: TRBV19; j_call: TRBJ1-2; clone_size: NA; d_call: TRBD1; cdr3_aa: CASSINTGAYGYTF; cdr3_nt: TGTGCCAGTAGTATAAATACAGGGGCCTATGGCTACACCTTC
v_call: TRBV29-1; j_call: TRBJ2-1; clone_size: NA; d_call: TRBD2; cdr3_aa: CSVTGLAGGGYNEQFF; cdr3_nt: TGCAGCGTTACAGGACTAGCGGGAGGGGGTTACAATGAGCAGTTCTTC
v_call: TRBV27; j_call: TRBJ1-1; clone_size: NA; d_call: TRBD1; cdr3_aa: CASSLPGQTFRRTEAFF; cdr3_nt: TGTGCCAGCAGTTTACCGGGACAGACATTCCGGAGGACTGAAGCTTTCTTT
v_call: TRBV6-1; j_call: TRBJ2-7; clone_size: NA; d_call: NA; cdr3_aa: CASKDQGSSYEQYF; cdr3_nt: TGTGCCAGCAAAGATCAGGGGAGCTCCTACGAGCAGTACTTC
v_call: TRBV7-9; j_call: TRBJ1-3; clone_size: NA; d_call: NA; cdr3_aa: CASSLGSRALGNTIYF; cdr3_nt: TGTGCCAGCAGCTTAGGGTCCAGGGCGCTGGGGAACACCATATATTTT
v_call: TRBV7-9; j_call: TRBJ1-6; clone_size: NA; d_call: NA; cdr3_aa: CASSLGAGTPLHF; cdr3_nt: TGTGCCAGCAGCTTAGGGGCAGGGACACCCCTCCACTTT
v_call: TRBV7-9; j_call: TRBJ1-4; clone_size: few; d_call: NA; cdr3_aa: CASSRQGQQEKLFF; cdr3_nt: TGTGCCAGCAGTAGGCAGGGGCAGCAAGAAAAACTGTTTTTT
v_call: TRBV2; j_call: TRBJ2-2; clone_size: NA; d_call: NA; cdr3_aa: CASSEARASGELFF; cdr3_nt: TGTGCCAGCAGTGAAGCCCGAGCGTCCGGGGAGCTGTTTTTT
v_call: TRBV4-1; j_call: TRBJ1-2; clone_size: NA; d_call: NA; cdr3_aa: CASSQVSGVAGYTF; cdr3_nt: TGCGCCAGCAGCCAAGTATCTGGGGTAGCGGGCTACACCTTC
v_call: TRBV18; j_call: TRBJ2-7; clone_size: NA; d_call: NA; cdr3_aa: CASSPLDQGGFLF; cdr3_nt: TGTGCCAGCTCACCACTAGACCAGGGGGGATTCTTGTTC
v_call: TRBV19; j_call: TRBJ2-2; clone_size: NA; d_call: TRBD1; cdr3_aa: CASNPTGGGPKELFF; cdr3_nt: TGTGCCAGTAATCCCACAGGGGGCGGCCCAAAGGAGCTGTTTTTT
v_call: TRBV10-1; j_call: TRBJ2-2; clone_size: NA; d_call: NA; cdr3_aa: CASSDHNFGAGELFF; cdr3_nt: TGCGCCAGCAGTGACCACAACTTCGGAGCCGGGGAGCTGTTTTTT